This T cell receptor (beta chain) derives from a study of cytomegalovirus exposure and HLA in healthy donors. Study in general: Samples from HLA-typed donors yielded around 85 million unique TCRs in an early data release.

Study findings and constraints: By HLA locus, TCR association rates varied in a later analysis, with DRB1 showing the most and HLA-C the fewest.

In the PCR, 60 Vbeta and 13 Jbeta primers were used. As handled by the study authors: Unique TCR beta chains totaled approximately 83 million in a later count, with around 11 million of them shared. The protocol was immunoSEQ multiplex PCR, while the TCRdb copy is restricted to in-frame clones and leaves out a portion. The V and J calls and clone size are taken from that table; D and trimming were inferred from the DNA. The sample records 90,000 to 150,000 clones, around two thirds being singletons. To note about this clone: Its target is not known.

Germline V CDR1 and CDR2: ENHRY, SYGVKD. J was trimmed by 2 bases and V by 6 bases; bases with no gene match: 4. The CDR3 runs to 14 residues. Donors sampled were nominally healthy, though unrecorded immune exposures were likely. This sequence joins TRBV10-3 and TRBJ2-7, with 10 bases matching TRBD1. What was sequenced was PBMCs. The sequence was obtained from a woman aged 40 to 50 in good health and CMV-seropositive. In DNA, the CDR3 is TGTGCCATCAGGGGACAGGGGACGACCTACGAGCAGTACTTC. Translated: CAIRGQGTTYEQYF.